This T cell receptor beta chain was recorded in a study of cytomegalovirus exposure and HLA in healthy donors. Study outcomes and limitations: Later analysis demonstrated an association between a missense DCLRE1C variant and TCR beta V- and J-gene trimming.

J gave up 0 bases and V 5 bases, and 10 bases lay outside the gene matches. Germline V lookup: CDR1 MDHEN, CDR2 SYDVKM. The CDR3 consists of 17 residues. With respect to this clone: Its specificity is unknown.

The PCR used 60 Vbeta and 13 Jbeta primers. Clones were sequenced by immunoSEQ multiplex PCR, and TCRdb holds only the in-frame ones, with some missing. The sample carries about 150,000 clones, 80% recorded once. The rearrangement joins TRBV28 to TRBJ1-3; 7 bases line up with TRBD1. Sequencing was carried out using PBMCs. The origin of this receptor is a man under 40 in good health and CMV-seropositive. CDR3 loop: CASSRLWDSYSGNTIYF. CDR3 coding DNA: TGTGCCAGCAGTCGTCTATGGGACAGCTACTCTGGAAACACCATATATTTT.